The rows below give T cell receptor beta chains drawn from one sample of a study of T cells in localized non-small cell lung cancer. The data were produced by immunoSEQ multiplex PCR, yet TCRdb's version contains in-frame clones alone and is incomplete. The table records around 83,000 clones, approximately 88% of them present only once. The sample was peripheral blood, taken before any cancer treatment. The receptors stem from a man between 35 and 75 years old with stage I squamous cell lung carcinoma. The CDR3 runs from the conserved cysteine through the conserved F or W. A D gene is named only where the DNA matches it firmly. The size entry is marked missing in some rows and otherwise reads once, few, many or a size class.

TRBJ2-5,.,TRBV7-2,TRBD1,TGTGCCAGCAGCCGAGGGGGCCGGGAGACCCAGTACTTC,CASSRGGRETQYF
TRBJ1-2,.,TRBV7-6,TRBD1,TGTGCCAGCAGCTTAGCGGAGGGGGCTCCCTCCTACTATGGCTACACCTTC,CASSLAEGAPSYYGYTF
TRBJ1-1,once,TRBV5-1,.,TGCGCCAGCAGCGAACAGAGACGGGACACTGAAGCTTTCTTT,CASSEQRRDTEAFF
TRBJ2-3,.,TRBV10-3,TRBD2,TGTGCCATCAGTGAGGGCAAGCGGGGGGTCACAGATACGCAGTATTTT,CAISEGKRGVTDTQYF
TRBJ1-5,.,TRBV7-8,.,TGTGCCAGCAGCTTAGCAGGGTACAATCAGCCCCAGCATTTT,CASSLAGYNQPQHF
TRBJ2-3,.,TRBV11-3,TRBD1,TGTGCCAGCAGCTTCAGGGGGCCTGGCACAGATACGCAGTATTTT,CASSFRGPGTDTQYF
TRBJ2-5,.,TRBV2,.,TGTGCCAGCAGTGCCCAGGGGCGCTTCCAAGAGACCCAGTACTTC,CASSAQGRFQETQYF
TRBJ1-1,once,TRBV5-1,.,TGCGCCAGCAGCTTGGAGGAGTCGGGCACAGAAGCTTTCTTT,CASSLEESGTEAFF
TRBJ2-5,once,TRBV19,.,TGTGCCAGTAGTATCCGGGACCAGAAGGAGACCCAGTACTTC,CASSIRDQKETQYF
TRBJ1-2,.,TRBV11-1,TRBD1,TGTGCCAGCAGTTCGGGACAGGGGATCGGCTATGGCTACACCTTC,CASSSGQGIGYGYTF
TRBJ2-3,.,TRBV7-2,TRBD2,TGTGCCAGCAGCTTAGATCGCCCTCTAGCGGACCACACAGATACGCAGTATTTT,CASSLDRPLADHTDTQYF
TRBJ2-5,.,TRBV5-1,TRBD2,TGCGCCAGCAGCCGAGGGAGTAGCGGGGTCCAAGAGACCCAGTACTTC,CASSRGSSGVQETQYF
TRBJ2-5,once,TRBV6-1,.,TGTGCCAGCAGTGAACGTGTGGTCCAGACCCAGTACTTC,CASSERVVQTQYF
TRBJ2-5,.,TRBV18,.,TGTGCCAGCTCACCATGGGGGAAAGAGACCCAGTACTTC,CASSPWGKETQYF
TRBJ1-2,.,TRBV6-5,TRBD1,TGTGCCAGCAGTCCTCGACACAGGGGAGGCTACACCTTC,CASSPRHRGGYTF
TRBJ2-6,.,TRBV18,.,TGTGCCAGCTCACCAGATCCTGGGGCCAACGTCCTGACTTTC,CASSPDPGANVLTF
TRBJ1-2,.,TRBV6-4,.,TGTGCCAGCAGTGTTGGGGCAGGTCAGACCTATGGCTACACCTTC,CASSVGAGQTYGYTF
TRBJ2-7,.,TRBV4-3,.,TGCGCCAGCAGCCAACGAACAGGACAAGTCTACGAGCAGTACTTC,CASSQRTGQVYEQYF
TRBJ1-1,.,TRBV20-1,.,TGCAGTGCCCAAAGGGCTGAAGCTTTCTTT,CSAQRAEAFF
TRBJ1-2,.,TRBV28,.,TGTGCCAGCAGTTTAAGGGTTGGGGGCAGGGTAGGTCGGTGGACCTATCTCGATGGCTACACCTTC,CASSLRVGGRVGRWTYLDGYTF
TRBJ1-2,.,TRBV18,TRBD1,TGTGCCAGCTCACCGAGGGGGCGCAAAGGCTACACCTTC,CASSPRGRKGYTF
TRBJ2-7,.,TRBV5-1,.,TGCGCCAGCAGCTTCGGAGGGCTCCCGAGCTCCTACGAGCAGTACTTC,CASSFGGLPSSYEQYF
TRBJ2-7,.,TRBV7-9,.,TGTGCCAGCAGCTTTACGGGGCTCTCCTACGAGCAGTACTTC,CASSFTGLSYEQYF
TRBJ1-6,few,TRBV2,.,TGTGCCAGCTCCTCGGGGGGGAGGAATTCACCCCTCCACTTT,CASSSGGRNSPLHF